The clone carrying this T cell receptor beta chain was seen once. The sample is drawn from a study of blood T cell repertoires in COVID-19. Looking at the study overall: Material from acute and convalescent COVID-19 was sourced from the United States, Italy and Spain.

Method: immunoSEQ multiplex PCR; TCRdb's copy keeps in-frame clones and lacks some. The sample includes some 200,000 clones, about four fifths seen only once; the top ten take approximately 7.9%. V shed 2 bases and J shed 3 bases, with 17 bases lying between them. This CDR3 is built from 16 residues. In germline, CDR1 is SGHRS, CDR2 YFSETQ. The sequence was collected from a middle-aged man who had recovered from COVID-19. The gene calls are TRBV5-1 and TRBJ1-1; possible D gene TRBD1, 6 bases. Sequenced sample: PBMCs or T cells enriched from blood (not recorded which). The CDR3 region is CASSLAKGGLDTEAFF. The CDR3 DNA is TGCGCCAGCAGCTTAGCGAAGGGGGGGTTGGACACTGAAGCTTTCTTT.